These 20 T cell receptor beta chains share one sample of origin, sequenced in a study of T cells in Graves' hyperthyroidism and ophthalmopathy (dated by TCRdb to the late 2010s). Libraries were built with multiplex PCR. Data came from an Illumina HiSeq 2000. The TCR beta CDR3 regions were amplified from the RNA transcripts. For the first round of RT-PCR on the TCR CDR3, the HTBI primer set was used together with the Qiagen OneStep RT-PCR kit. The public reads were reprocessed in TCRdb via fastp at Q25 and MiXCR, keeping in-frame beta chains. Entries are consolidated by CDR3 protein sequence, retaining the most common genes and DNA. This sample comprises roughly 630,000 distinct CDR3 sequences, 15% to 18% of them detected only once. The biggest ten clones account for approximately 7.4% of the sample. What was sequenced was blood. Receptors were obtained from a woman aged 30 to 39 with Graves' hyperthyroidism.

The sample holds a few counts of this clonotype. The rearrangement uses TRBV7-8 and TRBJ2-3, with 8 bases that match TRBD1. Germline lookup yields CDR1 SGHVS and CDR2 FQNEAQ. CDR3 size: 13 residues. V lost 6 bases, J lost 4 bases, and 3 bases stayed unmatched. CDR3 amino acids: CASRRQGPDTQYF. The CDR3 nucleotides read TGTGCCAGCAGGCGACAGGGGCCAGATACGCAGTATTTT.

This clonotype has only a few counts. The chain recombines TRBV5-6 with TRBJ2-2; 9 nucleotides line up with TRBD1. This CDR3 is 15 amino acids long. Germline CDR1 and CDR2: SGHDT and YYEEEE. Unmatched junction bases numbered 6, after V lost 5 bases and J lost 4 bases. The CDR3 spells CASSSGTGSTGELFF. The DNA of the CDR3 is TGTGCCAGCAGTTCCGGGACAGGGAGCACCGGGGAGCTGTTTTTT.

This clonotype was seen repeatedly, ten times or more. This chain connects TRBV15 to TRBJ1-1; D call uncertain. This CDR3 has 13 residues. With 0 bases removed from V and 8 bases from J, the gap between germline ends came to 10 bases. The germline CDR1 and CDR2 sequences are LNHNV and YYDKDF (reference sequence). CDR3 in amino acids: CATSRDLTSEAFF. CDR3 DNA sequence: TGTGCCACCAGCAGAGATCTGACTTCAGAAGCTTTCTTT.

The chain is built from TRBV6-9 and TRBJ1-2; D not resolved. The length of the CDR3 is 12 residues. V shed 4 bases and J shed 5 bases, with 8 bases lying between them. The germline gives CDR1 MNHGY, CDR2 SVAAGI. The CDR3 protein is CASSSLWYGYTF. The CDR3 DNA reads as TGTGCCAGCAGTTCTCTGTGGTATGGCTACACCTTC.

This clonotype has only one observation. V is TRBV2 and J is TRBJ2-7, with 13 bases that match TRBD2. The CDR3 sequence is 18 residues long. Germline V CDR1 and CDR2: SNHLY, FYNNEI. V gave up 0 bases and J gave up 2 bases; unmatched junction bases: 7. This CDR3 is CASSEAGLAGDQAYEQYF. The CDR3 DNA sequence: TGTGCCAGCAGTGAAGCCGGACTAGCGGGAGATCAGGCCTACGAGCAGTACTTC.

In its sample, this clonotype was seen many times. The chain has TRBV20-1 and TRBJ1-1; 7 positions agree with TRBD1. From germline, CDR1 is DFQATT and CDR2 SNEGSKA (reference sequence). The CDR3 sequence is 14 residues long. V dropped 2 bases and J dropped 3; count of bases not matched to a gene: 6. CDR3 DNA: TGCAGTGCTAGACCAGGGGGTTCGGACACTGAAGCTTTCTTT. It codes for CSARPGGSDTEAFF.

This clonotype came up many times. The CDR3 bases are TGTGCCAGCCAGGACACCTTCCGTGTTCTAGCCAAAAACATTCAGTACTTC. This encodes CASQDTFRVLAKNIQYF. V gene TRBV6-2 or TRBV6-3 combines with J gene TRBJ2-4; possibly TRBD1 for D (5 bases). The CDR3 totals 17 residues. V shed 8 bases and J shed 0 bases, with 20 bases lying between them. CDR1 is MNHEY and CDR2 is SVGEGT in the germline V gene.

V and J are TRBV6-6 and TRBJ1-5; perhaps TRBD1 as D (5 bases). Germline-derived CDR1 and CDR2 are MNHNY and SVGAGI (reference sequence). V was shortened by 0 bases and J by 1 base, with 7 bases between the two germline ends. The CDR3 has 15 amino acids. CDR3 residues: CASSYSRQSNQPQHF. CDR3 bases: TGTGCCAGCAGTTACTCCAGACAGAGCAATCAGCCCCAGCATTTT.

About this clonotype: Given a much more abundant clone one base away, this may be a read error. This chain joins TRBV7-2 and TRBJ2-1; 13 nucleotides align to TRBD2. Germline values: CDR1 SGHTA, CDR2 FQGNSA. There are 16 residues in the CDR3. The CDR3 region has the DNA TGTGCCAGCAAACTAGCGGGAGGGCCGACCTACAATGAGCAGCTCTTC. Protein: CASKLAGGPTYNEQLF. Supplemented by reference TRBV7-2 and TRBJ2-1, the full variable domain reads GAGVSQSPSNKVTEKGKDVELRCDPISGHTALYWYRQSLGQGLEFLIYFQGNSAPDKSGLPSDRFSAERTGGSVSTLTIQRTQQEDSAVYLCASKLAGGPTYNEQLFGPGTRLTVL.

The chain carries TRBV7-2 and TRBJ2-1; 7 positions agree with TRBD2. Germline V gives CDR1 SGHTA, CDR2 FQGNSA. V lost 0 bases to trimming and J lost 4 bases; unmatched junction nucleotides: 9. The CDR3 is made up of 17 amino acids. The CDR3 sequence: CASSLALLAATYNEQFF. The CDR3 DNA follows: TGTGCCAGCAGCTTAGCACTCCTAGCGGCCACATACAATGAGCAGTTCTTC.

At least ten counts were recorded for this clonotype. The chain links TRBV11-2 to TRBJ2-3; TRBD2 might be the D (6 bases). This CDR3 region has 15 residues. Germline CDR1 is SGHAT and CDR2 is FQNNGV. The V end lost 7 bases, the J end lost 5 bases, and 19 bases lay between the germline ends. CDR3 bases: TGTGCCAGCACCCCACGGGGCCAGGGAGGAGATACGCAGTATTTT. Amino acids: CASTPRGQGGDTQYF.

Comment on this clonotype: Being one base from a much bigger clone, this may be a read error. The V gene is TRBV6-5, the J gene TRBJ1-1; no definite D call. The CDR3 contains 12 residues. The germline CDR1 and CDR2 sequences are MNHEY and SVGAGI. The V end was cut by 4 bases, the J end by 3 bases, with 6 bases between. This CDR3 is CASSLIDTEAFF. CDR3 bases: TGTGCCAGCAGTTTAATTGACACTGAAGCTTTCTTT.

This clonotype showed up many times. The gene calls are TRBV12-3 or TRBV12-4 and TRBJ1-5; 9 nucleotides agree with TRBD1. V gave up 5 bases and J gave up 2 bases; unmatched junction bases: 1. This CDR3 spans 14 amino acids. The CDR3 DNA reads as TGTGCCAGCAGTCGGACAGGGGGCAATCAGCCCCAGCATTTT. Translated: CASSRTGGNQPQHF.

As regards this clonotype: A much larger clonotype is one base distant, so this may be a read error. The chain links TRBV12-3 or TRBV12-4 to TRBJ1-4; the D is unclear. This CDR3 comprises 14 residues. CDR3 nucleotides: TGTGCCAGCTCTGGAGGAGTGAGAGAAGAAAAACTGTGTTTT. Encoded protein: CASSGGVREEKLCF.

The rearrangement joins TRBV20-1 to TRBJ2-7; 7 positions match TRBD2. Germline CDR1 and CDR2: DFQATT and SNEGSKA (reference sequence). The CDR3 has 14 residues. Trimming removed 0 bases from V and 3 bases from J; junction bases left unmatched: 5. CDR3: CSARDPKRGYEQYF. The CDR3 nucleotides are TGCAGTGCTAGAGATCCAAAGCGGGGCTACGAGCAGTACTTC.

V is TRBV7-3 and J is TRBJ2-1; 12 bases align to TRBD2. CDR1 SGHTA and CDR2 FQGTGA come from the germline V gene. CDR3 length: 17 residues. V shed 4 bases, J shed 9 bases, and the junction held 13 bases outside the gene matches. The CDR3 DNA sequence: TGTGCCAGCAGCTCCCCCGAGACTAGCGGGAGTTACGGTGAGCAGTTCTTC. It encodes CASSSPETSGSYGEQFF.

This clonotype was picked up a small number of times. This is likely a read error, given that the CDR3 carries no conserved phenylalanine or tryptophan at its end. V gene TRBV7-3 combines with J gene TRBJ1-1; no clear D gene. V lost 3 bases, J lost 3 bases, and 8 bases lay in between. The CDR3 is made up of 13 amino acids. The V gene's germline CDR1 is SGHTA and CDR2 FQGTGA. CDR3 in DNA: TGTGCCAGCAGCTTTGCGGGTGACACTGAAGCTTTCCTT. It encodes CASSFAGDTEAFL.

The chain couples TRBV6-1 to TRBJ2-2; D remains unclear. V shed 5 bases and J shed 1 base, with 17 bases lying between them. The germline V gene encodes CDR1 MNHNS and CDR2 SASEGT. The CDR3 is 17 amino acids. CDR3 sequence: CASSSNWRQKNTGELFF. In nucleotides, the CDR3 is TGTGCCAGCAGTTCGAACTGGCGTCAGAAGAACACCGGGGAGCTGTTTTTT.

The V and J genes are TRBV18 and TRBJ2-1, with 7 nucleotides matching TRBD2. The CDR3 extends over 16 amino acids. Unmatched junction bases numbered 3, after V lost 0 bases and J lost 1 base. The germline V gene encodes CDR1 KGHSH and CDR2 LQKENI. As DNA, the CDR3 is TGTGCCAGCTCACCACCGGCGGGAGTATCCTACAATGAGCAGTTCTTC. Translation gives CASSPPAGVSYNEQFF.

This clonotype was detected a few times. This sequence joins TRBV6-1 and TRBJ1-5, with D perhaps matching TRBD1 (6 bases). The CDR3 loop spans 16 amino acids. Trimming left V 6 bases short and J 2 bases short, with 17 bases between. Germline values: CDR1 MNHNS, CDR2 SASEGT. The CDR3 DNA follows: TGTGCCAGCAGCATGGGGGGGCGAAGGGGCAATCAGCCCCAGCATTTT. Protein product: CASSMGGRRGNQPQHF.